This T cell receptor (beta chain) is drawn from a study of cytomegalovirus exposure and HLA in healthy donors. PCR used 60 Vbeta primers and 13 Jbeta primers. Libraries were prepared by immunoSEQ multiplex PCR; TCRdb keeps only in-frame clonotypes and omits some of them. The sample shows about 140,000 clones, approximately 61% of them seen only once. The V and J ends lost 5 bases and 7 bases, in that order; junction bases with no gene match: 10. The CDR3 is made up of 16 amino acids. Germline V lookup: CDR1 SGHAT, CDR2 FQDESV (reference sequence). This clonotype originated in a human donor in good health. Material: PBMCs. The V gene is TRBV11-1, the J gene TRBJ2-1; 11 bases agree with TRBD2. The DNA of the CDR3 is TGTGCCAGCAGCCTGGAACTAGCGGGAGCAAGGAATGAGCAGTTCTTC. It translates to CASSLELAGARNEQFF.